One sample yielded the 16 T cell receptor beta chains listed below, sequenced in a study of T cells in tumors after PD-1 blockade. Data came from immunoSEQ multiplex PCR; TCRdb stores just in-frame clones and leaves some out. The table has tens of thousands of clones, 70% to 75% seen once. The sequencing here drew on PBMCs, taken after anti-PD-1 treatment. The origin of the receptors is a human donor with basal cell carcinoma.

The gene calls are TRBV28 and TRBJ1-2; 7 nucleotides agree with TRBD1. In germline, CDR1 is MDHEN, CDR2 SYDVKM. V lost 3 bases, J lost 1 base, and 8 bases stayed unmatched. CDR3 size: 16 residues. The CDR3 protein is CASSFVGTAINYGYTF. For the CDR3, the DNA is TGTGCCAGCAGTTTCGTCGGGACAGCTATTAACTATGGCTACACCTTC.

The rearrangement uses TRBV28 and TRBJ2-7; perhaps TRBD1 as D (6 bases). V lost 3 bases and J lost 3, with 15 bases in between. CDR3 length equals 15 residues. Germline assignment: CDR1 MDHEN and CDR2 SYDVKM. The CDR3: CASSFLVSDSYEQYF. The DNA of the CDR3 is TGTGCCAGCAGTTTCCTAGTCTCGGACAGCTACGAGCAGTACTTC.

This clone was picked up a small number of times. The chain is built from TRBV29-1 and TRBJ2-1; the D gene is possibly TRBD2 (5 bases). Trimming took off 4 bases at V and 1 base at J, with 5 bases between the two ends. Germline-derived CDR1 and CDR2 are SQVTM and ANQGSEA. This CDR3 region has 12 residues. The CDR3 DNA is TGCAGCGTTGCGGGGTCCTACAATGAGCAGTTCTTC. This sequence encodes CSVAGSYNEQFF.

The CDR3 coding sequence is TGTGCCTGGAGTTTATTACGCCCCGGGGGCTACACCTTC. Translation gives CAWSLLRPGGYTF. The genes are TRBV30 and TRBJ1-2; D is ambiguous. V was pared by 2 bases and J by 8 bases, with 15 bases between. Germline V gives CDR1 GTSNPN, CDR2 SVGIG (reference sequence). CDR3 length: 13 amino acids.

The chain carries TRBV27 and TRBJ2-3, with TRBD2 matching over 16 bases. V was clipped by 5 bases and J by 6 bases; unmatched bases: 11. The CDR3 sequence is 18 residues long. CDR1 and CDR2 from the germline V gene are MNHEY and SMNVEV (reference sequence). CDR3 amino acids: CASSGGGLAGGPSDTQYF. CDR3 nucleotides: TGTGCCAGCAGTGGGGGGGGACTAGCGGGAGGGCCAAGTGATACGCAGTATTTT.

A remark on this clone: Germline is not matched at one junction end, which may reflect a read error. This chain joins TRBV7-2 and TRBJ2-1; 11 nucleotides align to TRBD2. The CDR3 has 16 amino acids. CDR1 is SGHTA, CDR2 FQGNSA, per germline. The CDR3 spells CASSLAGGASYNEQFF. In DNA, the CDR3 is TGTGCCAGCAGCCTAGCGGGAGGAGCGTCCTACAATGAGCAGTTCTTC.

The V call is TRBV10-3, the J call TRBJ2-7; a weak D match, TRBD2 (6 bases). Germline V CDR1 and CDR2: ENHRY, SYGVKD. V lost 0 bases and J lost 3, with 15 bases in between. The CDR3 totals 16 residues. The CDR3 sequence is CAISESHSGRVYEQYF. Here the CDR3 DNA reads TGTGCCATCAGTGAGTCGCATAGCGGAAGGGTCTACGAGCAGTACTTC.

V usage is TRBV27 and J usage is TRBJ2-1, with D possibly being TRBD1 (6 bases). The CDR3 sequence is 13 residues long. Deletions cut 7 bases from V and 10 bases from J, with 17 bases between. Germline assignment: CDR1 MNHEY and CDR2 SMNVEV (reference sequence). In nucleotides, the CDR3 is TGTGCCAGCACCCAAAACAGGGACGGCGAGCAGTTCTTC. Its protein product is CASTQNRDGEQFF.

The V and J genes are TRBV14 and TRBJ1-1, with 10 bases identical to TRBD1. Germline V CDR1 and CDR2: SGHDN, FVKESK. The CDR3 spans 16 residues. With 4 bases clipped from V and 3 bases from J, the junction kept 8 bases outside the gene matches. The CDR3 nucleotides read TGTGCCAGCAGCCCTTGGACAGGGGGGAGTTACACTGAAGCTTTCTTT. Translating it yields CASSPWTGGSYTEAFF. Looking up the rest from reference TRBV14 and TRBJ1-1 gives the full variable domain: EAGVTQFPSHSVIEKGQTVTLRCDPISGHDNLYWYRRVMGKEIKFLLHFVKESKQDESGMPNNRFLAERTGGTYSTLKVQPAELEDSGVYFCASSPWTGGSYTEAFFGQGTRLTVV.

This clone was counted a single time. This chain joins TRBV5-1 and TRBJ1-1, with 7 positions matching TRBD1. The CDR3 totals 14 residues. With V trimmed by 4 bases and J by 1 base, 4 bases remained unmatched. CDR1 and CDR2 from the germline V gene are SGHRS and YFSETQ. The CDR3 loop reads CASSIRQGNTEAFF. The CDR3 DNA reads as TGCGCCAGCAGCATAAGACAGGGGAACACTGAAGCTTTCTTT.

The CDR3 coding sequence is TGCGCCAGCAGTGAGTCTCCGGGACGGGGAGTCTACGAGCAGTACTTC. Amino acid sequence: CASSESPGRGVYEQYF. This chain links TRBV10-1 with TRBJ2-7, with D perhaps given as TRBD1 or TRBD2 (5 bases each). CDR1 is WNHNN and CDR2 is SYGVQD in the germline V gene (reference sequence). The CDR3 covers 16 residues. V shed 0 bases and J shed 3 bases, with 15 bases lying between them.

This clone was observed a handful of times. The J gene is TRBJ1-3, the V gene TRBV9, with D unresolved. CDR3 size: 13 residues. Germline V gives CDR1 SGDLS, CDR2 YYNGEE. Trimming left V 4 bases short and J 6 bases short, with 11 bases between. In DNA form, the CDR3 reads TGTGCCAGCAGCCCGACGGGCGTAAACACCATATATTTT. It codes for CASSPTGVNTIYF.

This chain connects TRBV5-1 to TRBJ1-6; D is possibly TRBD1 (6 bases). Trimming took 1 base from V and 7 from J, leaving 12 bases between them. The CDR3 is 15 amino acids. CDR1 and CDR2 (germline): SGHRS, YFSETQ. CDR3 region: CASSLRPGGNSPLHF. CDR3 sequence (DNA): TGCGCCAGCAGCTTGCGTCCGGGGGGCAATTCACCCCTCCACTTT.

V usage is TRBV18 and J usage is TRBJ2-3; weak D call: TRBD1 (6 bases). Per the germline V gene, CDR1 is KGHSH and CDR2 is LQKENI. The length of the CDR3 is 15 residues. V lost 3 bases to trimming and J lost 2 bases, with 12 bases between them. Here the CDR3 DNA reads TGTGCCAGCTCACCCGAACAGGGAGTCACAGATACGCAGTATTTT. It encodes CASSPEQGVTDTQYF.

This clone was seen a single time. The chain couples TRBV11-3 to TRBJ1-1, with no clear D. The CDR3 extends over 12 amino acids. The germline gives CDR1 SGHNT, CDR2 YENEEA. Trimming stripped 5 bases from V and 1 base from J, with 5 bases between. The CDR3 sequence is CASSHRNTEAFF. The CDR3 DNA follows: TGTGCCAGCAGCCATCGGAACACTGAAGCTTTCTTT.

This clone was seen a few times. This sequence joins TRBV5-1 and TRBJ2-1; D is possibly TRBD2 (6 bases). With 0 bases removed from V and 5 bases from J, the gap between germline ends came to 15 bases. There are 16 residues in the CDR3. The germline V gene has CDR1 SGHRS and CDR2 YFSETQ. DNA for the CDR3: TGCGCCAGCAGCTTGGCCGGTGGGAGGACCAACAATGAGCAGTTCTTC. Translation: CASSLAGGRTNNEQFF.